Sequencing of this T cell receptor (beta chain) was carried out in a study of blood T cell repertoires in COVID-19. Study details: PBMCs, B-cell-depleted T cells, or T cells were the source of the cDNA or gDNA that made up the material.

The repertoire was sequenced with immunoSEQ multiplex PCR; TCRdb's copy has only in-frame clones and lacks some. The table lists about 70,000 clones, 86% of them singletons. Germline-derived CDR1 and CDR2 are LNHDA and SQIVND (reference sequence). The CDR3 sequence is 12 residues long. V shed 9 bases and J 8 bases; nucleotides not matched to a gene: 4. What was sequenced was peripheral blood. The clonotype was recovered from an older woman with acute or convalescent COVID-19. The chain couples TRBV19 to TRBJ1-4, with 9 bases aligning to TRBD1. DNA of the CDR3: TGTGCCAGCGGGACAGGGTGGGAAAAACTGTTTTTT. Residues: CASGTGWEKLFF.